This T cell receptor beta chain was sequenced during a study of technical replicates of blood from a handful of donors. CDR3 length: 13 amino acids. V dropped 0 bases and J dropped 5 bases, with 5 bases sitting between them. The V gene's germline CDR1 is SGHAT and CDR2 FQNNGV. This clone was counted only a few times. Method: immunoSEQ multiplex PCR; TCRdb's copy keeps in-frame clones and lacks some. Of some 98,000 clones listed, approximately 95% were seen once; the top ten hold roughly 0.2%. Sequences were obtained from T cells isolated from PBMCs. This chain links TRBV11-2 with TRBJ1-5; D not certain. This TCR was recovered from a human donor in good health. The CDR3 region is CASSLDRDQPQHF. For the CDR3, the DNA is TGTGCCAGCAGCTTAGATCGGGATCAGCCCCAGCATTTT. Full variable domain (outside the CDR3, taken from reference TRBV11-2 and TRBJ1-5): EAGVAQSPRYKIIEKRQSVAFWCNPISGHATLYWYQQILGQGPKLLIQFQNNGVVDDSQLPKDRFSAERLKGVDSTLKIQPAKLEDSAVYLCASSLDRDQPQHFGDGTRLSIL.